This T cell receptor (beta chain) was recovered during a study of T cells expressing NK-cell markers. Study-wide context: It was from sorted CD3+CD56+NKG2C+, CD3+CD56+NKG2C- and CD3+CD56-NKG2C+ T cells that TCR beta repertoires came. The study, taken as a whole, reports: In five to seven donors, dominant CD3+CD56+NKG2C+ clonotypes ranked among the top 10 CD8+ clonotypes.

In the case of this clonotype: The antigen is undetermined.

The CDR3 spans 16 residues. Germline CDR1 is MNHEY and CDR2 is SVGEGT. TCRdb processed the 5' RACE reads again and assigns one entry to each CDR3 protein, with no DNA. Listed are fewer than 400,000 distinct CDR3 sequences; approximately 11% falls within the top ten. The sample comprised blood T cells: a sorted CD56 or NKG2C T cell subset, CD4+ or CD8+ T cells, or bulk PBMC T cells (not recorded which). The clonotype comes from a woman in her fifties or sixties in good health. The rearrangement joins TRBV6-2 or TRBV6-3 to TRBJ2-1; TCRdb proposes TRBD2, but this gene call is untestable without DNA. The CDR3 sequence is CASSFLLAGGRNEQFF.